This entry features one T cell receptor beta chain sequence. The data are from a study of blood T cell repertoires in COVID-19. Recruitment covered fewer than 25 US areas and drew participants whose ages spanned roughly 18 to 100 years. As handled by the study authors: Nucleated cell counts were estimated from reference gene primer amplification. Assay used: immunoSEQ multiplex PCR; TCRdb lists only in-frame clones, some missing. That table is the source of V, J and clone size, and D and trimming were worked out from the DNA. The sample has 250,000 or so clones, 83% seen once. This TCR was recovered from a woman aged 40 to 49 who had been exposed to COVID-19. What was sequenced was PBMCs or T cells enriched from blood (not recorded which).

CDR3 in DNA: TGTGCCAGCTCACCAGTTCGGGGGAGCGCTGGAAACACCATATATTTT. It specifies CASSPVRGSAGNTIYF. The chain employs TRBV18 and TRBJ1-3; D is perhaps TRBD1 (5 bases). V was clipped by 2 bases and J by 2 bases, with 13 bases between them. Germline lookup yields CDR1 KGHSH and CDR2 LQKENI. The CDR3 runs 16 residues.